The clone carrying this T cell receptor beta chain was recorded at least ten times. Its antigen is unidentified. The record originates from a study of molecular identifiers for immune sequencing clone quantification. Study conclusions and caveats: Molecules of identical TCR sharing a barcode could underestimate highly expanded clone sizes. One cell's worth of spiked Jurkat TCR RNA was reportedly detectable among about 930,000 naive cells.

Preparation of the bulk TCR libraries relied on previously described methods and listed TCR primers. A single record per CDR3 protein comes from TCRdb applying MiXCR to the PCR reads. Of 350,000 or so distinct CDR3 sequences listed, 20% to 25% are singletons. The V gene's germline CDR1 is MNHNY and CDR2 SVGAGI (reference sequence). The CDR3 has 13 amino acids. Trimming stripped 2 bases from V and 3 bases from J, with 8 bases between. Naive CD8 T cells were FACS-sorted by CD8+CD4-CCR7+CD45RA+ markers. The specimen was naive CD8+ T cells from blood, with Jurkat cell RNA spiked in. Subset specified: FACS-sorted CD8+CD4-CCR7+CD45RA+ naive T cells. The V gene is TRBV6-6, the J gene TRBJ2-7, with a weak D call TRBD2 (5 bases). The source is a human donor in good health. Some libraries in this study had Jurkat cell RNA spiked in. Here the CDR3 reads CASSYASGYEQYF. In DNA form, the CDR3 reads TGTGCCAGCAGTTACGCGAGCGGCTACGAGCAGTACTTC.